A selection of T cell receptor beta chains follows, all from one sample in a study of OX40 agonist ivuxolimab in advanced cancers. Profiled with immunoSEQ multiplex PCR; TCRdb holds only in-frame clones, not every one. Among tens of thousands of clones listed, around four fifths were seen once. The sequencing used CD4+ or CD8+ T cells sorted from blood, collected in a trial of the OX40 agonist ivuxolimab. These receptors were collected from an adult with an advanced solid tumor such as melanoma, head and neck, liver or kidney cancer. CDR3s include the opening cysteine and the closing phenylalanine or tryptophan. Each record gives: V gene, clone size, J gene, D gene, CDR3 protein, CDR3 DNA. D genes are given only for firm matches. Expanded clones are given a class, and other clones once, few, many or no size at all.

v_gene: TRBV7-2
abundance: .
j_gene: TRBJ1-6
d_gene: TRBD1
CDR3aa: CASSLLQGAGSPLHF
CDR3nt: TGTGCCAGCAGCTTGCTACAGGGGGCAGGGTCACCCCTCCACTTT

v_gene: TRBV30
abundance: .
j_gene: TRBJ2-1
d_gene: TRBD2
CDR3aa: CAWRTSGSLAYNEQFF
CDR3nt: TGTGCCTGGAGGACTAGCGGGAGTCTGGCCTACAATGAGCAGTTCTTC

v_gene: TRBV28
abundance: .
j_gene: TRBJ2-2
d_gene: .
CDR3aa: CASTKIPGVDTGELFF
CDR3nt: TGTGCCAGCACCAAGATCCCAGGGGTCGACACCGGGGAGCTGTTTTTT

v_gene: TRBV7-9
abundance: .
j_gene: TRBJ2-7
d_gene: .
CDR3aa: CASSPSGYEQYF
CDR3nt: TGTGCCAGCAGCCCGAGTGGCTACGAGCAGTACTTC

v_gene: TRBV29-1
abundance: .
j_gene: TRBJ1-2
d_gene: .
CDR3aa: CSGVGPNYGYTF
CDR3nt: TGCAGCGGTGTGGGCCCTAACTATGGCTACACCTTC

v_gene: TRBV27
abundance: .
j_gene: TRBJ2-3
d_gene: .
CDR3aa: CASRQSSTDTQYF
CDR3nt: TGTGCCAGCAGGCAGTCTAGCACAGATACGCAGTATTTT

v_gene: TRBV28
abundance: .
j_gene: TRBJ1-2
d_gene: .
CDR3aa: CASSLSPGPNYGYTF
CDR3nt: TGTGCCAGCAGTTTGAGCCCGGGGCCGAACTATGGCTACACCTTC

v_gene: TRBV15
abundance: few
j_gene: TRBJ2-5
d_gene: .
CDR3aa: CATSREQGTKETQYF
CDR3nt: TGTGCCACCAGCAGAGAACAGGGGACTAAAGAGACCCAGTACTTC

v_gene: TRBV12-5
abundance: .
j_gene: TRBJ1-6
d_gene: .
CDR3aa: CASAREVASPLHF
CDR3nt: TGTGCTAGTGCGCGGGAGGTTGCTTCACCCCTCCACTTT

v_gene: TRBV7-2
abundance: .
j_gene: TRBJ1-1
d_gene: .
CDR3aa: CASSSPGRPSEAFF
CDR3nt: TGTGCCAGCAGCTCACCGGGACGGCCATCGGAAGCTTTCTTT

v_gene: TRBV5-1
abundance: .
j_gene: TRBJ2-1
d_gene: TRBD1
CDR3aa: CASRSGTGAYNEQFF
CDR3nt: TGCGCCAGCCGATCCGGGACAGGGGCTTACAATGAGCAGTTCTTC

v_gene: TRBV6-5
abundance: .
j_gene: TRBJ2-7
d_gene: .
CDR3aa: CASSLTGIGFYEQYF
CDR3nt: TGTGCCAGCAGTTTAACAGGGATAGGCTTTTACGAGCAGTACTTC

v_gene: TRBV7-9
abundance: .
j_gene: TRBJ1-3
d_gene: .
CDR3aa: CASSLAGGNGNTIYF
CDR3nt: TGTGCCAGCAGCTTAGCAGGGGGTAACGGAAACACCATATATTTT

v_gene: TRBV7-8
abundance: .
j_gene: TRBJ1-5
d_gene: .
CDR3aa: CASSSRTGDSNQPQHF
CDR3nt: TGTGCCAGCAGCTCCCGGACGGGAGATAGCAATCAGCCCCAGCATTTT

v_gene: TRBV9
abundance: .
j_gene: TRBJ2-3
d_gene: .
CDR3aa: CASSVERTRADTQYF
CDR3nt: TGTGCCAGCAGCGTAGAGCGAACGCGGGCAGATACGCAGTATTTT

v_gene: TRBV7-8
abundance: .
j_gene: TRBJ2-1
d_gene: TRBD2
CDR3aa: CASSLGPTTSGGYNEQFF
CDR3nt: TGTGCCAGCAGCTTAGGCCCAACGACTAGCGGGGGGTACAATGAGCAGTTCTTC

v_gene: TRBV7-2
abundance: .
j_gene: TRBJ1-2
d_gene: TRBD1
CDR3aa: CASSPDRGSGYTF
CDR3nt: TGTGCCAGCAGCCCGGACAGGGGTAGTGGCTACACCTTC

v_gene: TRBV10-3
abundance: .
j_gene: TRBJ1-1
d_gene: .
CDR3aa: CAISESPRDYTEAFF
CDR3nt: TGTGCCATCAGTGAGTCGCCCCGGGACTACACTGAAGCTTTCTTT

v_gene: TRBV9
abundance: few
j_gene: TRBJ1-5
d_gene: TRBD1
CDR3aa: CASSPGTGALNQPQHF
CDR3nt: TGTGCCAGCAGCCCCGGGACAGGGGCCCTCAATCAGCCCCAGCATTTT

v_gene: TRBV11-3
abundance: .
j_gene: TRBJ2-6
d_gene: .
CDR3aa: CASSLSWRQTNSGANVLTF
CDR3nt: TGTGCCAGCAGCTTAAGTTGGAGACAGACGAACTCTGGGGCCAACGTCCTGACTTTC

v_gene: TRBV6-6
abundance: .
j_gene: TRBJ2-5
d_gene: TRBD2
CDR3aa: CARNPRVAGVLETQYF
CDR3nt: TGTGCCAGGAACCCCAGGGTAGCGGGAGTTTTAGAGACCCAGTACTTC

v_gene: TRBV6-1
abundance: .
j_gene: TRBJ2-3
d_gene: .
CDR3aa: CASSEGPTYTQYF
CDR3nt: TGTGCCAGCAGTGAAGGACCTACTTATACGCAGTATTTT

v_gene: TRBV7-9
abundance: once
j_gene: TRBJ2-7
d_gene: TRBD1
CDR3aa: CASSFRGQGIYEQYF
CDR3nt: TGTGCCAGCAGTTTCAGAGGACAGGGAATCTACGAGCAGTACTTC

v_gene: TRBV5-4
abundance: .
j_gene: TRBJ2-1
d_gene: TRBD2
CDR3aa: CASSSTSANYNEQFF
CDR3nt: TGTGCCAGCAGCTCGACTAGCGCAAACTACAATGAGCAGTTCTTC

v_gene: TRBV7-8
abundance: .
j_gene: TRBJ2-5
d_gene: .
CDR3aa: CASSLQETQYF
CDR3nt: TGTGCCAGCAGCCTCCAAGAGACCCAGTACTTC

v_gene: TRBV7-3
abundance: .
j_gene: TRBJ2-2
d_gene: TRBD2
CDR3aa: CASSPKGLAGGRAGELFF
CDR3nt: TGTGCCAGCAGCCCGAAAGGACTAGCGGGAGGACGGGCCGGGGAGCTGTTTTTT

v_gene: TRBV9
abundance: .
j_gene: TRBJ1-2
d_gene: .
CDR3aa: CASSVGGSSGYTF
CDR3nt: TGTGCCAGCAGCGTAGGGGGGAGCTCTGGCTACACCTTC

v_gene: TRBV7-9
abundance: .
j_gene: TRBJ2-1
d_gene: TRBD1
CDR3aa: CASTTGVVNEQFF
CDR3nt: TGTGCCAGCACTACAGGGGTCGTCAATGAGCAGTTCTTC

v_gene: TRBV5-1
abundance: .
j_gene: TRBJ2-1
d_gene: TRBD2
CDR3aa: CASSLVASSGSRNEQFF
CDR3nt: TGCGCCAGCAGCTTGGTAGCCTCTAGCGGTAGCAGGAATGAGCAGTTCTTC

v_gene: TRBV5-1
abundance: .
j_gene: TRBJ2-7
d_gene: .
CDR3aa: CASSLDRGAFSYEQYF
CDR3nt: TGCGCCAGCAGCTTGGATCGCGGAGCGTTCTCCTACGAGCAGTACTTC

v_gene: TRBV4-2
abundance: .
j_gene: TRBJ1-2
d_gene: .
CDR3aa: CASSQEGHSVYGYTF
CDR3nt: TGTGCCAGCAGCCAAGAGGGACACAGCGTCTATGGCTACACCTTC

v_gene: TRBV5-4
abundance: .
j_gene: TRBJ2-1
d_gene: TRBD1
CDR3aa: CASSDGTGGYNEQFF
CDR3nt: TGTGCCAGCAGCGATGGGACAGGGGGTTACAATGAGCAGTTCTTC

v_gene: TRBV11-2
abundance: .
j_gene: TRBJ2-1
d_gene: TRBD2
CDR3aa: CASSFRTSDHNEQFF
CDR3nt: TGTGCCAGCAGCTTCCGGACTAGCGATCACAATGAGCAGTTCTTC

v_gene: TRBV11-3
abundance: once
j_gene: TRBJ2-5
d_gene: .
CDR3aa: CASSLGGSQETQYF
CDR3nt: TGTGCCAGCAGCTTAGGGGGTAGCCAAGAGACCCAGTACTTC

v_gene: TRBV7-9
abundance: .
j_gene: TRBJ2-6
d_gene: TRBD1
CDR3aa: CASSLLSGQGISGANVLTF
CDR3nt: TGTGCCAGCAGCTTGTTGTCGGGACAGGGCATCTCTGGGGCCAACGTCCTGACTTTC

v_gene: TRBV7-8
abundance: .
j_gene: TRBJ1-4
d_gene: TRBD1
CDR3aa: CASSLGRGLGEKLFF
CDR3nt: TGTGCCAGCAGCTTAGGCAGGGGGCTTGGTGAAAAACTGTTTTTT

v_gene: TRBV7-9
abundance: .
j_gene: TRBJ1-6
d_gene: .
CDR3aa: CASSLTADSPLHF
CDR3nt: TGTGCCAGCAGCTTAACGGCAGATTCACCCCTCCACTTT

v_gene: TRBV20-1
abundance: .
j_gene: TRBJ1-2
d_gene: .
CDR3aa: CSAAGYGYTF
CDR3nt: TGCAGTGCGGCGGGCTATGGCTACACCTTC

v_gene: TRBV23-1
abundance: once
j_gene: TRBJ1-2
d_gene: .
CDR3aa: CASSQVYPLGRRYGYTF
CDR3nt: TGCGCCAGCAGTCAAGTTTATCCGCTGGGGAGGAGATATGGCTACACCTTC

v_gene: TRBV18
abundance: once
j_gene: TRBJ2-7
d_gene: .
CDR3aa: CASSPTTVYEQYF
CDR3nt: TGTGCCAGCTCACCCACTACCGTCTACGAGCAGTACTTC

v_gene: TRBV30
abundance: few
j_gene: TRBJ1-1
d_gene: TRBD1
CDR3aa: CAWGTGAGSEAFF
CDR3nt: TGTGCCTGGGGTACAGGGGCAGGGTCTGAAGCTTTCTTT

v_gene: TRBV29-1
abundance: .
j_gene: TRBJ2-2
d_gene: TRBD1
CDR3aa: CSVEEGGGQGATGELFF
CDR3nt: TGCAGCGTTGAAGAAGGAGGTGGACAGGGGGCGACCGGGGAGCTGTTTTTT

v_gene: TRBV2
abundance: .
j_gene: TRBJ1-2
d_gene: .
CDR3aa: CASSVDGGVIDYGYTF
CDR3nt: TGTGCCAGCAGTGTTGATGGTGGAGTGATCGACTATGGCTACACCTTC

v_gene: TRBV7-9
abundance: .
j_gene: TRBJ1-5
d_gene: .
CDR3aa: CASSLGSLPQHF
CDR3nt: TGTGCCAGCAGCTTAGGTTCATTGCCCCAGCATTTT

v_gene: TRBV5-1
abundance: .
j_gene: TRBJ2-2
d_gene: TRBD1
CDR3aa: CASSFRDRETGELFF
CDR3nt: TGCGCCAGCAGCTTCCGGGACAGGGAGACCGGGGAGCTGTTTTTT

v_gene: TRBV6-1
abundance: once
j_gene: TRBJ2-7
d_gene: .
CDR3aa: CASSERGYEQYF
CDR3nt: TGTGCCAGCAGTGAACGAGGATACGAGCAGTACTTC

v_gene: TRBV29-1
abundance: .
j_gene: TRBJ1-4
d_gene: .
CDR3aa: CSVAAGTGEKLFF
CDR3nt: TGCAGCGTTGCTGCAGGGACGGGTGAAAAACTGTTTTTT

v_gene: TRBV2
abundance: few
j_gene: TRBJ2-7
d_gene: .
CDR3aa: CASNSRGLLYEQYF
CDR3nt: TGTGCCAGCAACAGCCGGGGACTTCTCTACGAGCAGTACTTC

v_gene: TRBV29-1
abundance: .
j_gene: TRBJ2-3
d_gene: .
CDR3aa: CSVGTDTQYF
CDR3nt: TGCAGCGTTGGGACAGATACGCAGTATTTT

v_gene: TRBV6-1
abundance: .
j_gene: TRBJ2-1
d_gene: TRBD1
CDR3aa: CASSPQGARHNEQFF
CDR3nt: TGTGCCAGCAGTCCCCAGGGGGCAAGGCACAATGAGCAGTTCTTC

v_gene: TRBV29-1
abundance: .
j_gene: TRBJ2-2
d_gene: .
CDR3aa: CSVVDGGHTGELFF
CDR3nt: TGCAGCGTTGTCGATGGGGGGCACACCGGGGAGCTGTTTTTT

v_gene: TRBV11-2
abundance: once
j_gene: TRBJ2-1
d_gene: .
CDR3aa: CASSRPGVSYNEQFF
CDR3nt: TGTGCCAGCAGCCGCCCGGGGGTGTCCTACAATGAGCAGTTCTTC

v_gene: TRBV28
abundance: .
j_gene: TRBJ2-1
d_gene: TRBD2
CDR3aa: CASSLQRGQFF
CDR3nt: TGTGCCAGCAGTCTCCAGCGGGGGCAGTTCTTC